The 6 T cell receptor beta chains below come from one sample, sequenced in a study of T cell responses to AZD1222 COVID-19 vaccine. Measured with immunoSEQ multiplex PCR; TCRdb has only the in-frame clones, and not every one. The sample lists around 140,000 clones, 75% to 95% occurring once. Sequencing used peripheral blood, obtained 28 days after the second dose of the MenACWY control vaccine. The receptors here all came from an adult who received the MenACWY meningococcal vaccine as a control.

The J gene is TRBJ1-4, the V gene TRBV12-3 or TRBV12-4; D is undetermined. With 6 bases removed from V and 9 bases from J, the gap between germline ends came to 11 bases. The CDR3 has 12 amino acids. The CDR3 here is CASSLVDQKLFF. In nucleotides, the CDR3 is TGTGCCAGCAGCTTGGTGGATCAAAAACTGTTTTTT.

V usage is TRBV24-1 and J usage is TRBJ2-2, with 10 bases that match TRBD1. Trimming removed 4 bases from V and 7 bases from J; junction bases left unmatched: 8. The germline gives CDR1 KGHDR, CDR2 SFDVKD. This CDR3 region has 16 residues. The CDR3 loop reads CATSDPGTGADGELFF. CDR3 sequence (DNA): TGTGCCACCAGTGACCCCGGGACAGGGGCTGACGGGGAGCTGTTTTTT.

The CDR3 here is CASSPPMAETQYF. The CDR3 DNA is TGTGCCAGCTCACCACCCATGGCAGAGACCCAGTACTTC. V and J are TRBV18 and TRBJ2-5, with D unclear. This CDR3 spans 13 amino acids. V lost 0 bases and J 4 bases, leaving 6 bases between the germline ends. Germline CDR1 KGHSH, CDR2 LQKENI.

The rearrangement links TRBV28 to TRBJ2-3; D perhaps matches TRBD1 (6 bases). This CDR3 is 14 amino acids long. Germline V CDR1 and CDR2: MDHEN, SYDVKM. Between the trimmed V and J ends, which lost 6 bases and 0 bases, there was a span of 10 bases. The CDR3 is CASSLGQSTDTQYF. For the CDR3, the DNA is TGTGCCAGCAGCCTCGGACAGAGCACAGATACGCAGTATTTT.

This rearrangement joins TRBV18 to TRBJ2-2; D remains unclear. The germline V gene encodes CDR1 KGHSH and CDR2 LQKENI. V was trimmed by 2 bases and J by 1 base, leaving 2 bases between them. This CDR3 spans 13 amino acids. The CDR3 region has the DNA TGTGCCAGCTCACCAAGGAACACCGGGGAGCTGTTTTTT. This codes for CASSPRNTGELFF.

The V call is TRBV27, the J call TRBJ2-7; the D gene is possibly TRBD2 (5 bases). The V end lost 3 bases, the J end lost 0 bases, and 9 bases lay between the germline ends. The CDR3 runs to 14 residues. Germline loops: CDR1 MNHEY, CDR2 SMNVEV (reference sequence). The DNA for the CDR3 is TGTGCCAGCAGTTTCCGGGGTGACTCCTACGAGCAGTACTTC. It codes for CASSFRGDSYEQYF.